This T cell receptor (beta chain) was sequenced during a study of beta chain features in type 1 diabetes. The germline V gene encodes CDR1 SGHNT and CDR2 YYREEE (reference sequence). Trimming cost V 5 bases and J 2 bases, with 13 bases left between them. The CDR3 is 14 residues long. Based on CD45RO/CCR7/CD25/CD127/CD95/CD27, CD4+ regulatory, stem cell-like memory, naive and central memory cells were sorted. Points on this clone: The antigen is not known.

Study-wide results and limits: Patients with type 1 diabetes carried fewer insertions and had more deletions at their VDJ junctions. PCR, the amplification step, might favor shorter templates, equally in patients and controls.

The sequenced template was cDNA made from the entire isolated RNA. Assay: immunoSEQ multiplex PCR; the TCRdb copy retains only in-frame clones and omits some. This table has some 410,000 clones, more than 11% appearing once. The V and J genes are TRBV5-4 and TRBJ1-2; D might be TRBD1 (5 bases). The clonotype comes from a man aged 30-40 years in good health. Material for sequencing was naive CD4+ T cells from blood. The CDR3 DNA reads as TGTGCCAGCAGGGTCACAGGCCTAAACTATGGCTACACCTTC. Protein product: CASRVTGLNYGYTF.